This T cell receptor (beta chain) is drawn from a study of blood T cell repertoires in COVID-19. Sequencing used immunoSEQ multiplex PCR; TCRdb keeps in-frame clones, though not all of them. Among around 100,000 clones, about nine tenths were seen once, and the ten largest hold around 4.5%. CDR1 and CDR2 (germline): LNHDA, SQIVND (reference sequence). This CDR3 has 15 amino acids. V was pared by 4 bases and J by 4 bases, with 9 bases of the junction left unmatched. The origin of this receptor is a woman aged 80 or over with acute or convalescent COVID-19. Sequencing was performed on peripheral blood. This chain joins TRBV19 and TRBJ2-7; 8 nucleotides align to TRBD2. CDR3 protein: CASSTGGRTTYEQYF. CDR3 DNA: TGTGCCAGTAGTACGGGGGGGCGGACAACGTACGAGCAGTACTTC.